This T cell receptor (beta chain) was recorded in a study of T cell responses to AZD1222 COVID-19 vaccine. Looking at the study overall: Both about-4-week and about-12-week second-dose recipients were combined. Study-wide findings and caveats: Donors were mostly white British, more females; clonal diversity possibly underestimated. Across spike, vaccine-associated CD4 TCRs were found, dominant at 160-218 and 743-854.

This clone is a singleton in its sample. Its cognate antigen is unknown. Repertoires were generated with immunoSEQ multiplex PCR, while TCRdb's copy carries only in-frame clones and drops some. The sample has over 90,000 clones, roughly 83% seen once. Germline values: CDR1 SGHTA, CDR2 FQGNSA. There are 15 residues in the CDR3. The germline V and J ends were trimmed by 5 bases and 8 bases, with 21 bases remaining between them. The chain has TRBV7-2 and TRBJ1-2, with unresolved D. The source is an adult in good health. The sequencing here drew on peripheral blood, taken on day 0 of AZD1222 vaccination. CDR3 in DNA: TGTGCCAGCAGCCCTAGCGACCGGGATTGGGAGGGCTACACCTTC. Protein sequence: CASSPSDRDWEGYTF.